The next 32 T cell receptor beta chains were all read from a single sample in a study of control samples from healthy donors and cancer patients. TCRdb keeps only in-frame clones here, not all; method: immunoSEQ multiplex PCR. This sample has roughly 200,000 clones, with over 80% found just once. The sequenced sample consisted of blood. The receptors here all came from a young man in good health.

The rearrangement links TRBV5-1 to TRBJ1-2; D perhaps matches TRBD1 (6 bases). Germline CDR1 and CDR2: SGHRS and YFSETQ. The CDR3 is 15 residues long. Trimming took 4 bases from V and 8 from J, leaving 21 bases between them. The CDR3 sequence is CASSIKKGGIEGYTF. CDR3 nucleotides: TGCGCCAGCAGCATAAAAAAAGGGGGGATTGAAGGCTACACCTTC.

The chain links TRBV5-4 to TRBJ1-1; D uncertain. V lost 4 bases, J lost 5 bases, and 18 bases lay in between. CDR1 is SGHNT, CDR2 YYREEE, per germline (reference sequence). This CDR3 is built from 15 residues. For the CDR3, the DNA is TGTGCCAGCAGCAATCCGGACCGCGTGGGGACTGAAGCTTTCTTT. It codes for CASSNPDRVGTEAFF.

CDR3 coding DNA: TGTGCCTGGAGTAACTGGGGCACTGAAGCTTTCTTT. Protein product: CAWSNWGTEAFF. The chain employs TRBV30 and TRBJ1-1, with D unresolved. The length of the CDR3 is 12 residues. Trimming left V 2 bases short and J 4 bases short, with 8 bases between. The germline CDR1 and CDR2 sequences are GTSNPN and SVGIG (reference sequence).

V is TRBV7-9 and J is TRBJ2-1; 14 bases match TRBD2. V dropped 4 bases and J dropped 0; count of bases not matched to a gene: 8. The CDR3 has 19 residues. Per germline, CDR1 SEHNR and CDR2 FQNEAQ (reference sequence). The CDR3 protein is CASSSGLAGAVSSYNEQFF. The CDR3 region has the DNA TGTGCCAGCAGCTCGGGACTAGCGGGGGCCGTTAGCTCCTACAATGAGCAGTTCTTC.

The chain couples TRBV20-1 to TRBJ2-1; D is uncertain. Trimming removed 6 bases at V and 12 bases at J, with 15 bases between. The CDR3 sequence is 11 residues long. Germline V gives CDR1 DFQATT, CDR2 SNEGSKA (reference sequence). The CDR3 here is CSAARSGGQFF. In DNA form, the CDR3 reads TGCAGTGCGGCCAGGTCTGGTGGGCAGTTCTTC.

The chain employs TRBV7-2 and TRBJ2-7; D perhaps matches TRBD1 (5 bases). The CDR3 consists of 16 residues. The germline V gene encodes CDR1 SGHTA and CDR2 FQGNSA. The V end lost 5 bases, the J end lost 6 bases, and 23 bases lay between the germline ends. The chain's CDR3 is CASSQRSLRGSSEQYF. DNA for the CDR3: TGTGCCAGCAGCCAACGCTCACTTAGGGGATCGAGCGAGCAGTACTTC.

This chain uses TRBV19 with TRBJ1-4; TRBD1 aligns across 7 bases. With 6 bases clipped from V and 7 bases from J, the junction kept 8 bases outside the gene matches. CDR3 length: 14 residues. In germline, CDR1 is LNHDA, CDR2 SQIVND (reference sequence). The CDR3 here is CASSTTQGTEKLFF. Here the CDR3 DNA reads TGTGCCAGTAGCACTACACAGGGGACTGAAAAACTGTTTTTT.

The chain recombines TRBV24-1 with TRBJ2-3, with D hard to call. The germline CDR1 and CDR2 sequences are KGHDR and SFDVKD. The CDR3 length is 16 residues. V lost 0 bases, J lost 0 bases, and 9 bases lay in between. CDR3 DNA: TGTGCCACCAGTGATTTGCAGCATGTTAGCACAGATACGCAGTATTTT. Protein sequence: CATSDLQHVSTDTQYF.

The genes are TRBV27 and TRBJ2-1; no definite D call. CDR3 length: 13 residues. Germline loops: CDR1 MNHEY, CDR2 SMNVEV (reference sequence). Trimming stripped 5 bases from V and 4 bases from J, with 9 bases between. CDR3 sequence: CASSPGEYNEQFF. CDR3 coding DNA: TGTGCCAGCAGTCCCGGAGAATACAATGAGCAGTTCTTC.

This chain joins TRBV5-1 and TRBJ1-5; perhaps TRBD1 as D (6 bases). CDR3 length equals 15 residues. Germline V gives CDR1 SGHRS, CDR2 YFSETQ. Trimming shortened V by 0 bases and J by 3 bases, and 10 bases separated the two germline ends. CDR3 sequence: CASSLDGQLNQPQHF. The CDR3 nucleotides read TGCGCCAGCAGCTTGGACGGACAGCTCAATCAGCCCCAGCATTTT.

The chain joins TRBV9 to TRBJ1-4, with TRBD1 matching over 9 bases. With 3 bases clipped from V and 8 bases from J, the junction kept 8 bases outside the gene matches. CDR1 SGDLS and CDR2 YYNGEE come from the germline V gene. The CDR3 sequence is 15 residues long. CDR3 amino acids: CASSEDRGGNEKLFF. The CDR3 DNA is TGTGCCAGCAGCGAGGACAGGGGAGGGAACGAAAAACTGTTTTTT.

This sequence joins TRBV7-8 and TRBJ2-1, with D perhaps given as TRBD1 or TRBD2 (5 bases each). V dropped 2 bases and J dropped 2 bases, with 13 bases sitting between them. This CDR3 is 16 amino acids long. Germline loops: CDR1 SGHVS, CDR2 FQNEAQ. Here the CDR3 reads CASSLYRDRAYNEQFF. The CDR3 DNA reads TGTGCCAGCAGCTTATACCGGGACCGAGCCTACAATGAGCAGTTCTTC.

V is TRBV27 and J is TRBJ1-2, with TRBD1 matching over 9 bases. Unmatched junction bases numbered 4, after V lost 3 bases and J lost 5 bases. The CDR3 totals 14 residues. Germline V lookup: CDR1 MNHEY, CDR2 SMNVEV (reference sequence). The CDR3 loop reads CASSFEGTGYGYTF. The CDR3 DNA follows: TGTGCCAGCAGTTTTGAGGGGACAGGGTATGGCTACACCTTC.

The V gene is TRBV10-3, the J gene TRBJ1-4; 10 bases agree with TRBD1. The CDR3 is 14 residues long. Germline assignment: CDR1 ENHRY and CDR2 SYGVKD. The V gene end was trimmed by 6 bases and the J gene end by 8 bases; junction bases not matched to a gene: 6. The CDR3 sequence: CAISPGTGEEKLFF. The CDR3 region has the DNA TGTGCCATCAGCCCCGGGACAGGGGAAGAAAAACTGTTTTTT.

CDR3 sequence (DNA): TGTGCCAGCAGTGCAATCCGGGAGAACAATGAGCAGTTCTTC. It translates to CASSAIRENNEQFF. The V call is TRBV25-1, the J call TRBJ2-1; a possible D gene is TRBD2 (6 bases). The CDR3 is 14 residues long. V dropped 4 bases and J dropped 5 bases, with 12 bases sitting between them. The germline gives CDR1 MGHDK, CDR2 SYGVNS.

The chain has TRBV5-6 and TRBJ2-3; TRBD2 matches 9 bases. The CDR3 spans 16 residues. The J segment lost 6 bases and the V segment lost 1 base, leaving 9 bases of the junction unmatched. Germline V gene sequence: CDR1 SGHDT, CDR2 YYEEEE. The CDR3, as DNA: TGTGCCAGCAGCTTGACTACGCGGGGGGGCTCGGATACGCAGTATTTT. Encoded protein: CASSLTTRGGSDTQYF.

This rearrangement joins TRBV27 to TRBJ1-5; the D is unclear. Per germline, CDR1 MNHEY and CDR2 SMNVEV (reference sequence). V lost 3 bases and J lost 0, with 6 bases in between. The CDR3 runs 14 residues. The CDR3 DNA is TGTGCCAGCAGTTTGGCGCTTAGCAATCAGCCCCAGCATTTT. Translated: CASSLALSNQPQHF.

The chain joins TRBV9 to TRBJ2-7; the match to TRBD2 covers 7 bases. The V and J ends lost 0 bases and 3 bases, in that order; junction bases with no gene match: 6. The CDR3 consists of 15 residues. Germline V gives CDR1 SGDLS, CDR2 YYNGEE. In nucleotides, the CDR3 is TGTGCCAGCAGCGTAGGGGCGGGGGTAATCTACGAGCAGTACTTC. Protein: CASSVGAGVIYEQYF.

With respect to this clone: Germline and junction disagree at one end, which may indicate a read error. CDR3 loop: CASRLERGGEQFF. In DNA form, the CDR3 reads TGTGCCAGCAGATTAGAACGAGGAGGGGAGCAGTTCTTC. V gene TRBV12-3 or TRBV12-4 combines with J gene TRBJ2-1, with TRBD2 as a possible D gene (6 bases). This CDR3 is 13 amino acids long.

V usage is TRBV27 and J usage is TRBJ2-7; D gene ambiguous. V gave up 3 bases and J gave up 2 bases, with 17 bases separating them. CDR1 and CDR2 from the germline V gene are MNHEY and SMNVEV (reference sequence). The CDR3 covers 16 residues. CDR3 sequence: CASSFGAQAVTYEQYF. The DNA for the CDR3 is TGTGCCAGCAGTTTTGGCGCGCAGGCAGTAACCTACGAGCAGTACTTC.

The CDR3 DNA is TGTGCCAGCAGCTTGGGAGGTTGGGAAAGCGGCACAGATACGCAGTATTTT. Protein sequence: CASSLGGWESGTDTQYF. The gene calls are TRBV5-4 and TRBJ2-3; no clear D. Trimming shortened V by 0 bases and J by 1 base, and 15 bases separated the two germline ends. The CDR3 spans 17 residues. The germline V gene has CDR1 SGHNT and CDR2 YYREEE (reference sequence).

V usage is TRBV9 and J usage is TRBJ2-2; 9 positions agree with TRBD2. V was pared by 3 bases and J by 3 bases, with 9 bases of the junction left unmatched. The CDR3 is 17 amino acids. Germline CDR1 and CDR2: SGDLS and YYNGEE. CDR3 in DNA: TGTGCCAGCAGCGCCGCCGGGACTAGCTTTGACACCGGGGAGCTGTTTTTT. Residues: CASSAAGTSFDTGELFF.

The V and J genes are TRBV3-1 (or the pseudogene TRBV3-2) and TRBJ1-2; 8 bases map to TRBD1. Germline values: CDR1 LGHDT, CDR2 YNNKEL (reference sequence). With V trimmed by 6 bases and J by 4 bases, 10 bases remained unmatched. This CDR3 contains 15 residues. The CDR3, as DNA: TGTGCCAGCAGGGGTCACGACAGGGGATTCTATGGCTACACCTTC. Its protein product is CASRGHDRGFYGYTF.

The CDR3: CASSPRYGAAPTEAFF. CDR3 DNA sequence: TGTGCCAGCAGCCCTCGTTACGGGGCGGCCCCCACTGAAGCTTTCTTT. The chain couples TRBV11-2 to TRBJ1-1; D is possibly TRBD1 (5 bases). With 5 bases removed from V and 4 bases from J, the gap between germline ends came to 20 bases. CDR3 length: 16 residues. The germline V gene has CDR1 SGHAT and CDR2 FQNNGV.

The chain recombines TRBV7-2 with TRBJ2-1; TRBD2 matches at 8 bases. Germline lookup yields CDR1 SGHTA and CDR2 FQGNSA. J lost 3 bases, V lost 5 bases, and 3 bases had no gene match. There are 14 residues in the CDR3. CDR3: CASSVSGSYNEQFF. In nucleotides, the CDR3 is TGTGCCAGCAGCGTCAGCGGGAGCTACAATGAGCAGTTCTTC.

The rearrangement links TRBV3-1 (or the pseudogene TRBV3-2) to TRBJ2-7, with unresolved D. Deletions cut 0 bases from V and 3 bases from J, with 9 bases between. Germline V gives CDR1 LGHDT, CDR2 YNNKEL (reference sequence). There are 14 residues in the CDR3. The chain's CDR3 is CASSQEVGHYEQYF. CDR3 bases: TGTGCCAGCAGCCAAGAAGTCGGGCACTACGAGCAGTACTTC.

This clone was observed once. This chain connects TRBV5-8 to TRBJ2-6; tentative D call: TRBD2 (6 bases). Germline CDR1 reads SGHTS; CDR2 reads YDEGEE. The CDR3 is 15 amino acids. V lost 6 bases to trimming and J lost 4 bases, with 14 bases between them. The CDR3 coding sequence is TGTGCCAGCATTACGGGGGACCCAGGGGCCAACGTCCTGACTTTC. It is translated as CASITGDPGANVLTF.

V usage is TRBV7-2 and J usage is TRBJ2-7; TRBD1 matches 7 bases. The CDR3 is 14 amino acids. Germline V gene lookup returns CDR1 SGHTA and CDR2 FQGNSA. V shed 8 bases and J 9 bases; nucleotides not matched to a gene: 16. Written as DNA, the CDR3 is TGTGCCAGCGCTACAGGGGTTACTACGTATGTGCAGTACTTC. It encodes CASATGVTTYVQYF.

This chain joins TRBV27 and TRBJ2-7; 9 bases map to TRBD1. The length of the CDR3 is 16 residues. Germline V gives CDR1 MNHEY, CDR2 SMNVEV (reference sequence). The V and J ends lost 4 bases and 5 bases, in that order; junction bases with no gene match: 12. The CDR3 here is CASSSPMRDRVNEQYF. The CDR3 region has the DNA TGTGCCAGCAGTTCCCCTATGAGGGACAGGGTAAACGAGCAGTACTTC.

V usage is TRBV6-5 and J usage is TRBJ2-1; 11 bases are a match to TRBD2. V gave up 0 bases and J gave up 8 bases; unmatched junction bases: 3. Germline V gene sequence: CDR1 MNHEY, CDR2 SVGAGI. The CDR3 is 15 amino acids. The CDR3 spells CASSYSSGGADEQFF. The CDR3 DNA sequence: TGTGCCAGCAGTTACTCTAGCGGGGGGGCCGATGAGCAGTTCTTC.

This sequence joins TRBV19 and TRBJ1-5, with a weak D call TRBD1 (6 bases). The V gene lost 5 bases and the J gene lost 4 bases, with 18 bases spanning the gap. The CDR3 length is 16 residues. CDR1 and CDR2 (germline): LNHDA, SQIVND (reference sequence). CDR3 in DNA: TGTGCCAGTAGTTACGGGGGCCGAGCTTTTAATCAGCCCCAGCATTTT. It encodes CASSYGGRAFNQPQHF.

J is TRBJ1-5 and V is TRBV5-4; 8 nucleotides line up with TRBD1. CDR1 SGHNT and CDR2 YYREEE come from the germline V gene (reference sequence). The CDR3 spans 13 residues. J gave up 7 bases and V 4 bases, and 4 bases lay outside the gene matches. The CDR3 DNA sequence: TGTGCCAGCAGCATGGACAGGGCCCAGCCCCAGCATTTT. Its protein is CASSMDRAQPQHF.